This passage covers 26 T cell receptor beta chains from one sample sequenced in a study of CD8 T cells in Susac syndrome. Reverse transcription of roughly 0.45 to 1 ug RNA used random hexamers. TCRdb independently ran MiXCR on the immunoSEQ multiplex PCR reads; one entry per CDR3 protein. The sample carries about 71,000 distinct CDR3 sequences, roughly 95% recorded once. Sequencing was carried out using CD4+ T cells from PBMCs. The receptors originated from a human donor with multiple sclerosis.

The chain is built from TRBV12-3 or TRBV12-4 and TRBJ1-2, with D possibly matching TRBD1 (5 bases). This CDR3 has 13 amino acids. V lost 3 bases to trimming and J lost 4 bases, with 9 bases between them. The CDR3, as DNA: TGTGCCAGCAGTTTCCAGGGCGGCTATGGCTACACCTTC. Encoded protein: CASSFQGGYGYTF.

This clonotype was seen only once. The genes are TRBV5-8 and TRBJ1-5; no definite D call. The CDR3 covers 17 residues. V shed 4 bases and J shed 0 bases, with 17 bases lying between them. CDR1 is SGHTS and CDR2 is YDEGEE in the germline V gene. The DNA for the CDR3 is TGTGCCAGCAGCCCGCTGGACCTTCCTCTTAGCAATCAGCCCCAGCATTTT. This codes for CASSPLDLPLSNQPQHF.

The V and J genes are TRBV20-1 and TRBJ2-2, with 8 bases aligning to TRBD1. The CDR3 runs 16 residues. Trimming at V came to 6 bases and at J to 3 bases, leaving 12 bases not matched to a gene. Germline CDR1 is DFQATT and CDR2 is SNEGSKA (reference sequence). CDR3 amino acids: CSALGRPGGYTGELFF. CDR3 nucleotide sequence: TGCAGTGCCCTTGGTAGGCCAGGGGGCTACACCGGGGAGCTGTTTTTT.

The chain links TRBV12-3 or TRBV12-4 to TRBJ1-2; possibly TRBD1 for D (5 bases). CDR3 length: 15 residues. The germline V and J ends were trimmed by 3 bases and 3 bases, with 14 bases remaining between them. The CDR3 sequence is CASSFMGPLDYGYTF. CDR3 DNA sequence: TGTGCCAGCAGTTTTATGGGGCCCCTCGACTATGGCTACACCTTC.

This chain joins TRBV2 and TRBJ2-5; D tentatively reads TRBD1 or TRBD2 (5 bases each). Germline CDR1 and CDR2: SNHLY and FYNNEI. Trimming stripped 3 bases from V and 2 bases from J, with 10 bases between. CDR3 length equals 14 residues. The CDR3 loop is CASSDPGPQETQYF. As DNA, the CDR3 is TGTGCCAGCAGTGACCCGGGACCTCAAGAGACCCAGTACTTC.

DNA of the CDR3: TGTGCCAGCAGCTTAGTAGACGGCAGGGGGACCCAGTACTTC. It is translated as CASSLVDGRGTQYF. J is TRBJ2-5 and V is TRBV11-1; D perhaps matches TRBD1 (6 bases). The V gene's germline CDR1 is SGHAT and CDR2 FQDESV (reference sequence). Trimming left V 1 base short and J 7 bases short, with 13 bases between. The CDR3 extends over 14 amino acids. Drawing the rest from reference TRBV11-1 and TRBJ2-5, the complete variable domain is EAEVAQSPRYKITEKSQAVAFWCDPISGHATLYWYRQILGQGPELLVQFQDESVVDDSQLPKDRFSAERLKGVDSTLKIQPAELGDSAMYLCASSLVDGRGTQYFGPGTRLLVL.

The rearrangement links TRBV29-1 to TRBJ2-1; 10 bases fit TRBD1. V trimming: 2 bases; J trimming: 7 bases; junction bases outside the gene matches: 8. Germline loops: CDR1 SQVTM, CDR2 ANQGSEA. CDR3 length: 15 residues. In nucleotides, the CDR3 is TGCAGCGTTGAAAGAAGGGACAGGGGAGGGAATGAGCAGTTCTTC. This codes for CSVERRDRGGNEQFF.

The chain has TRBV11-2 and TRBJ1-2, with 7 nucleotides matching TRBD1. After removal of 0 bases from V and 4 bases from J, the junction contained 2 bases not matched to a gene. CDR1 and CDR2 (germline): SGHAT, FQNNGV. This CDR3 contains 14 residues. In DNA form, the CDR3 reads TGTGCCAGCAGCTTAGAAAGACAGGGCTATGGCTACACCTTC. It yields the protein CASSLERQGYGYTF.

This sequence joins TRBV20-1 and TRBJ1-2; D is possibly TRBD1 (5 bases). CDR1 and CDR2 (germline): DFQATT, SNEGSKA (reference sequence). Trimming shortened V by 2 bases and J by 5 bases, and 18 bases separated the two germline ends. This CDR3 comprises 15 residues. Here the CDR3 reads CSARRSASGKYGYTF. The CDR3 DNA reads TGCAGTGCTAGAAGAAGCGCTTCAGGGAAATATGGCTACACCTTC.

This chain joins TRBV18 and TRBJ2-6; 9 nucleotides match TRBD1. Germline V gene lookup returns CDR1 KGHSH and CDR2 LQKENI. The CDR3 totals 18 residues. Trimming at V came to 4 bases and at J to 0 bases, leaving 7 bases not matched to a gene. CDR3 nucleotides: TGTGCCAGCTCACAGCAGGGGACAGGGTCCTCTGGGGCCAACGTCCTGACTTTC. It encodes CASSQQGTGSSGANVLTF.

This rearrangement joins TRBV7-9 to TRBJ1-1, with 9 bases identical to TRBD1. The junction had 5 bases not matched to a gene; V was cut back by 1 base and J by 11 bases. CDR1 is SEHNR and CDR2 is FQNEAQ in the germline V gene (reference sequence). This CDR3 spans 13 amino acids. CDR3 in amino acids: CASSLVRDRAAFF. CDR3 bases: TGTGCCAGCAGCTTAGTGCGGGACAGGGCCGCTTTCTTT.

Only one count was recorded for this clonotype. The chain links TRBV2 to TRBJ1-5; D may be TRBD1 (6 bases). Looked up from germline, CDR1 is SNHLY and CDR2 is FYNNEI. V was pared by 5 bases and J by 6 bases, with 23 bases between. The CDR3 covers 17 residues. The DNA for the CDR3 is TGTGCCAGCAGTAGAAAGTCCGGACAGAGGTTCAGTCAGCCCCAGCATTTT. This codes for CASSRKSGQRFSQPQHF.

The rearrangement links TRBV9 to TRBJ1-6, with D perhaps TRBD1 (5 bases). The germline V gene encodes CDR1 SGDLS and CDR2 YYNGEE. CDR3 length equals 14 residues. Trimming stripped 4 bases from V and 8 bases from J, with 13 bases between. CDR3 residues: CASSLGGTDSPLHF. The CDR3 coding sequence is TGTGCCAGCAGCCTGGGGGGTACGGATTCACCCCTCCACTTT.

This chain uses TRBV3-1 with TRBJ1-6; 8 nucleotides line up with TRBD1. Trimming cost V 4 bases and J 7 bases; bases outside gene matches: 9. CDR1 is LGHDT and CDR2 is YNNKEL in the germline V gene (reference sequence). The CDR3 runs 16 residues. In DNA, the CDR3 is TGTGCCAGCAGCCGTTTCCAGGGGGCTAAAAATTCACCCCTCCACTTT. Translating it yields CASSRFQGAKNSPLHF.

The rearrangement joins TRBV7-2 to TRBJ2-7; 9 nucleotides match TRBD1. After removal of 4 bases from V and 5 bases from J, the junction contained 6 bases not matched to a gene. The CDR3 totals 14 residues. From germline, CDR1 is SGHTA and CDR2 FQGNSA. The CDR3 DNA reads TGTGCCAGCAGCTCGTCCCGGGACAGGGACGAGCAGTACTTC. Amino acid sequence: CASSSSRDRDEQYF.

The chain uses TRBV2 and TRBJ1-1; perhaps TRBD1 as D (5 bases). The V and J ends lost 6 bases and 2 bases respectively, with 10 bases between them. The CDR3 totals 13 residues. Germline lookup yields CDR1 SNHLY and CDR2 FYNNEI. The CDR3 coding sequence is TGTGCCAGCAGACAAGGGACTAACACTGAAGCTTTCTTT. Protein product: CASRQGTNTEAFF.

V usage is TRBV7-9 and J usage is TRBJ2-3; D uncertain. CDR1 and CDR2 from the germline V gene are SEHNR and FQNEAQ (reference sequence). V lost 1 base, J lost 0 bases, and 8 bases lay in between. The CDR3 has 15 residues. The CDR3 region is CASSLGVGSTDTQYF. The DNA of the CDR3 is TGTGCCAGCAGCTTAGGGGTGGGGAGCACAGATACGCAGTATTTT.

This chain links TRBV30 with TRBJ1-2; weak D call: TRBD1 (5 bases). Per the germline V gene, CDR1 is GTSNPN and CDR2 is SVGIG (reference sequence). The CDR3 sequence is 12 residues long. The CDR3 is CAGTESGYGYTF. In nucleotides, the CDR3 is TGTGCAGGGACGGAAAGCGGCTATGGCTACACCTTC.

V usage is TRBV5-1 and J usage is TRBJ2-1; no reliable D call. This CDR3 contains 13 residues. From germline, CDR1 is SGHRS and CDR2 YFSETQ. The germline V and J ends were trimmed by 1 base and 6 bases, with 8 bases remaining between them. The CDR3 sequence: CASSLWDSNEQFF. The CDR3 region has the DNA TGCGCCAGCAGCTTGTGGGATTCCAATGAGCAGTTCTTC.

The chain links TRBV11-3 to TRBJ2-7, with no clear D. Between the trimmed V and J ends, which lost 1 base and 1 base, there was a span of 8 bases. The CDR3 spans 14 residues. Germline-derived CDR1 and CDR2 are SGHNT and YENEEA. CDR3 protein: CASSLVAASYEQYF. The CDR3 DNA is TGTGCCAGCAGCTTAGTGGCAGCTTCCTACGAGCAGTACTTC.

V gene TRBV4-2 combines with J gene TRBJ2-1, with a tentative D call TRBD1 (6 bases). Trimming stripped 4 bases from V and 9 bases from J, with 22 bases between. The CDR3 runs 16 residues. Germline assignment: CDR1 LGHNA and CDR2 YNFKEQ. In DNA form, the CDR3 reads TGTGCCAGCAGCCCACTGAGGGGGATCCCTGGGAGTGAGCAGTTCTTC. Residues: CASSPLRGIPGSEQFF.

This clonotype has just one count. This chain uses TRBV5-1 with TRBJ1-1, with TRBD1 matching 11 bases. V shed 4 bases and J 5 bases; nucleotides not matched to a gene: 10. CDR3 size: 16 residues. Germline V gene sequence: CDR1 SGHRS, CDR2 YFSETQ. The CDR3 sequence: CASSAGQGARDTEAFF. In DNA, the CDR3 is TGCGCCAGCAGCGCTGGACAGGGGGCTCGGGATACTGAAGCTTTCTTT.

The chain recombines TRBV20-1 with TRBJ2-1; D possibly corresponds to TRBD2 (5 bases). The CDR3 sequence is 14 residues long. CDR1 and CDR2 from the germline V gene are DFQATT and SNEGSKA (reference sequence). V was pared by 3 bases and J by 1 base, with 10 bases between. CDR3 nucleotides: TGCAGTGCTAGGTCTAGCTCTTCCTACAATGAGCAGTTCTTC. This encodes CSARSSSSYNEQFF.

This chain connects TRBV29-1 to TRBJ2-1, with TRBD1 identical over 8 bases. Germline loops: CDR1 SQVTM, CDR2 ANQGSEA. The trim removed 8 bases at V and 5 bases at J, leaving 5 bases unmatched. The length of the CDR3 is 12 residues. The CDR3 loop is CSTRTGHNEQFF. The CDR3 DNA reads as TGCAGCACACGGACAGGGCACAATGAGCAGTTCTTC.

The chain recombines TRBV12-3 or TRBV12-4 with TRBJ2-5; D possibly matches TRBD1 or TRBD2 (5 bases each). The V end lost 5 bases, the J end lost 5 bases, and 15 bases lay between the germline ends. The CDR3 contains 14 residues. This chain's CDR3 is CASSGTAIGETQYF. Written as DNA, the CDR3 is TGTGCCAGCAGTGGGACGGCCATTGGGGAGACCCAGTACTTC.

The chain recombines TRBV12-3 or TRBV12-4 with TRBJ2-3; TRBD2 might be the D (5 bases). The length of the CDR3 is 15 residues. Trimming removed 5 bases from V and 2 bases from J, with 14 bases in between. The CDR3 DNA is TGTGCCAGCAGTGAAACTAGTAAGGACACAGATACGCAGTATTTT. This gives the protein CASSETSKDTDTQYF.